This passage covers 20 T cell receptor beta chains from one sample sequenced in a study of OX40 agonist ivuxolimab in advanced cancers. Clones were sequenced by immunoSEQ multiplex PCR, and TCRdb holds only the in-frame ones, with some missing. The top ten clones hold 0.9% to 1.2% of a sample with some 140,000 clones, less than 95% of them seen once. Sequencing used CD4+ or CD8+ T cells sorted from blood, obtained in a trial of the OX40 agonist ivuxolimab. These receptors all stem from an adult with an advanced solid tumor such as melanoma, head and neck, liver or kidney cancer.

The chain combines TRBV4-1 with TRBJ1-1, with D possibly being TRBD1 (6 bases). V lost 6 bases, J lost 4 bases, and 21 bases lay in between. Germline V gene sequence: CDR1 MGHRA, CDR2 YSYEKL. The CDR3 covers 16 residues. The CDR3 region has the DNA TGCGCCAGCAGTTTGATCCTACTACAGGGATTCACTGAAGCTTTCTTT. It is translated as CASSLILLQGFTEAFF.

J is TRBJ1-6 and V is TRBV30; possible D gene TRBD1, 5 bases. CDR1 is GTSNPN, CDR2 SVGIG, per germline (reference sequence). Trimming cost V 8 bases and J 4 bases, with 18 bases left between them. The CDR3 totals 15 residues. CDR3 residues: CAELPGGRYNSPLHF. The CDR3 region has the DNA TGTGCCGAGTTACCGGGGGGACGGTATAATTCACCCCTCCACTTT.

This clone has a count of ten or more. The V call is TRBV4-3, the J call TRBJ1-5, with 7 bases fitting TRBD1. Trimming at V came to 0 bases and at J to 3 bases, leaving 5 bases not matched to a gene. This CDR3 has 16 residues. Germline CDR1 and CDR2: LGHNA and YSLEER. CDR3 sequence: CASSQDRQGDNQPQHF. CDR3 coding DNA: TGCGCCAGCAGCCAAGATCGACAGGGCGACAATCAGCCCCAGCATTTT.

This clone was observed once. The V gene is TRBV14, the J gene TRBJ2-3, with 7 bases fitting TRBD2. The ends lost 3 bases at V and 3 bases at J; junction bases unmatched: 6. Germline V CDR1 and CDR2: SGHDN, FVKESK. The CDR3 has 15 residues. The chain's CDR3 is CASSHGTIATDTQYF. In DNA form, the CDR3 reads TGTGCCAGCAGCCACGGGACTATTGCTACAGATACGCAGTATTTT.

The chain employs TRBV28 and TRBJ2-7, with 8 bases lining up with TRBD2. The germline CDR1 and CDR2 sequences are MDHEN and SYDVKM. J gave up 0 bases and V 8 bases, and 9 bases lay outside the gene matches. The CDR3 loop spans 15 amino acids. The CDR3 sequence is CASSGTSGPSYEQYF. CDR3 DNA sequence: TGTGCCAGCTCGGGAACTAGCGGCCCCTCCTACGAGCAGTACTTC.

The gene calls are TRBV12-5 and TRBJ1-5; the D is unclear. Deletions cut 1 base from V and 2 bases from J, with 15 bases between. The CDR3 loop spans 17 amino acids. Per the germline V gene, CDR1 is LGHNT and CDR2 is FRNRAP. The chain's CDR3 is CASGLDPAGMGNQPQHF. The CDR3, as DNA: TGTGCTAGTGGTTTGGACCCTGCCGGGATGGGCAATCAGCCCCAGCATTTT.

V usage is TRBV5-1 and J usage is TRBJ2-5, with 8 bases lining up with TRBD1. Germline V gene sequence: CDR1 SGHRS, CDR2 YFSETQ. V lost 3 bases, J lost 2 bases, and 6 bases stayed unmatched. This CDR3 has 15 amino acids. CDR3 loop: CASSSDRVKQETQYF. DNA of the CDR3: TGCGCCAGCAGCTCGGACAGGGTCAAGCAAGAGACCCAGTACTTC.

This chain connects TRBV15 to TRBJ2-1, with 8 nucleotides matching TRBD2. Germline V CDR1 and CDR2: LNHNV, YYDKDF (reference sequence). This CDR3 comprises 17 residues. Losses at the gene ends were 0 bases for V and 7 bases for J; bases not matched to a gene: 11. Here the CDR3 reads CATSRDRASGSLNEQFF. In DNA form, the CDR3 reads TGTGCCACCAGCAGAGATCGAGCAAGCGGGAGCCTGAATGAGCAGTTCTTC.

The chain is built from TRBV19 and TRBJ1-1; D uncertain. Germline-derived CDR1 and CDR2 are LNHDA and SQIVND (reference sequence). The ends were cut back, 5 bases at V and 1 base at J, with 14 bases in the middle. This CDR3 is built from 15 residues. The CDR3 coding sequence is TGTGCCAGTAGTGCGCGAGGAAGTCAGAACACTGAAGCTTTCTTT. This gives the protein CASSARGSQNTEAFF.

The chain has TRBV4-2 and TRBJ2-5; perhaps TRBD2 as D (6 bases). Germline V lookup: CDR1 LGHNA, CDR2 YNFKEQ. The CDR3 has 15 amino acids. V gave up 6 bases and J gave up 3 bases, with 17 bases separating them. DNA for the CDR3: TGTGCCAGCAGTCGGGGGACTCTCAGAGAAGAGACCCAGTACTTC. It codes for CASSRGTLREETQYF.

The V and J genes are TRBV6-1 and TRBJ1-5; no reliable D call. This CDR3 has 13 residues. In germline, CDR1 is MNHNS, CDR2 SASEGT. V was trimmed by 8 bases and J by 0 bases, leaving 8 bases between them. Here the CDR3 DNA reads TGTGCCAGCTGTCTAGATAGCAATCAGCCCCAGCATTTT. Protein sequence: CASCLDSNQPQHF.

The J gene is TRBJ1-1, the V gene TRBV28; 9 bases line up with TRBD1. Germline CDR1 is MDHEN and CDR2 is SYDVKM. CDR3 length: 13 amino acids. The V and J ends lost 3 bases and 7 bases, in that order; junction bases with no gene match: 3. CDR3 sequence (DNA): TGTGCCAGCAGTTTCCGGACAGGGGTTGAAGCTTTCTTT. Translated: CASSFRTGVEAFF.

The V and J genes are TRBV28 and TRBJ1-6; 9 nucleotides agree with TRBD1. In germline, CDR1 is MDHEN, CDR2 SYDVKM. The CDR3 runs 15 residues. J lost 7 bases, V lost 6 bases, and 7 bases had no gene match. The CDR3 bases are TGTGCCAGCAGGACCGGGACAGGGAGCAATTCACCCCTCCACTTT. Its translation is CASRTGTGSNSPLHF.

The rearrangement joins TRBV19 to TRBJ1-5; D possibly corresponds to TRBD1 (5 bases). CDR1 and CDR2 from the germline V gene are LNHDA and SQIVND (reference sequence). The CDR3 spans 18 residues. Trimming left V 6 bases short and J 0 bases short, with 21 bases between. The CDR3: CASSDQRDRRFSNQPQHF. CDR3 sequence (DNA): TGTGCCAGTAGCGATCAAAGAGACAGAAGGTTTAGCAATCAGCCCCAGCATTTT.

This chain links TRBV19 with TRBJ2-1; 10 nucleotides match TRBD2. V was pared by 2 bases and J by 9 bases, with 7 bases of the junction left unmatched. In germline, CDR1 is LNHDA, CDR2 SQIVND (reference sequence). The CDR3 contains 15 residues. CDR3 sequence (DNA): TGTGCCAGTAGTATAAGGCTAGCGGGAGTGGGTGAGCAGTTCTTC. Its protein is CASSIRLAGVGEQFF.

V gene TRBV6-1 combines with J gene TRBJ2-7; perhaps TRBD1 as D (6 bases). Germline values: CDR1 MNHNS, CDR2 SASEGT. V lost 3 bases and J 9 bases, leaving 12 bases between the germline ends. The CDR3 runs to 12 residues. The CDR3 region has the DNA TGTGCCAGCAGTGAGAACAGGGTTTCGCAGTACTTC. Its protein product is CASSENRVSQYF.

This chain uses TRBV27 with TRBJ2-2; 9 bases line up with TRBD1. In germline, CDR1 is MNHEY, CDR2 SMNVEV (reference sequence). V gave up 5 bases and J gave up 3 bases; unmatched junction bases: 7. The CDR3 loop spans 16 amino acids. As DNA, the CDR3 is TGTGCCAGCAGTGCCCGGGACAGGGCATACACCGGGGAGCTGTTTTTT. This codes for CASSARDRAYTGELFF.

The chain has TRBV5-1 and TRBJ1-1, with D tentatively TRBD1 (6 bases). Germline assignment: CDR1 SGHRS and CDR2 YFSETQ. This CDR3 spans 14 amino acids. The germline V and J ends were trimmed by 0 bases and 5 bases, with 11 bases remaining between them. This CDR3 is CASSLVEGGTEAFF. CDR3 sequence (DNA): TGCGCCAGCAGCTTGGTGGAGGGGGGTACTGAAGCTTTCTTT.

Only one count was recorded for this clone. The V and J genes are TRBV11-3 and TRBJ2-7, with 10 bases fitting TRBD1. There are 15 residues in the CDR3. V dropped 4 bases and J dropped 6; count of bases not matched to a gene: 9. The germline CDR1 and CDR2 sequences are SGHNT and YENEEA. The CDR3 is CASSSMTGGESEQYF. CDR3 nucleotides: TGTGCCAGCAGCTCCATGACAGGGGGCGAATCCGAGCAGTACTTC.

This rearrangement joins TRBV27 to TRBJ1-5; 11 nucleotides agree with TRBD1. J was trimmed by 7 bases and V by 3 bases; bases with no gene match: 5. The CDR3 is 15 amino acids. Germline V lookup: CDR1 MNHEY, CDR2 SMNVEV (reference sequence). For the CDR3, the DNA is TGTGCCAGCAGTTTCGGACAGGGGGCTGGACAGCCCCAGCATTTT. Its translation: CASSFGQGAGQPQHF.